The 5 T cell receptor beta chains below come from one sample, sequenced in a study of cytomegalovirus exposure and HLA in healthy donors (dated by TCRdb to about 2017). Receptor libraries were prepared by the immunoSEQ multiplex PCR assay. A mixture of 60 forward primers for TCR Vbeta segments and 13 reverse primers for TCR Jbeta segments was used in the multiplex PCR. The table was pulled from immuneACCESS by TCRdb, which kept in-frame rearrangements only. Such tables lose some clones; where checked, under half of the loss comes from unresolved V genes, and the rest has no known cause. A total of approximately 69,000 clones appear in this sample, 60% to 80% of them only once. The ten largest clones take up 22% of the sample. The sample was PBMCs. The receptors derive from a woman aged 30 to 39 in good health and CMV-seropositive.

DNA of the CDR3: TGTGCCAGCAGCTTAAGGACTAGCGGGATGCGAAGATACAATGAGCAGTTCTTC. Protein sequence: CASSLRTSGMRRYNEQFF. The chain combines TRBV7-6 with TRBJ2-1, with 12 positions matching TRBD2. The CDR3 has 18 residues. Unmatched junction bases numbered 9, after V lost 2 bases and J lost 4 bases. Germline CDR1 is SGHVS and CDR2 is FNYEAQ.

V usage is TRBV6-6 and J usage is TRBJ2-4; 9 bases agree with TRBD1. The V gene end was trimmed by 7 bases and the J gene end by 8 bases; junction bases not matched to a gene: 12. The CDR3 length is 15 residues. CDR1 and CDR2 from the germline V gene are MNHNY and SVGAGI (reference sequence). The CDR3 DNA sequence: TGTGCCAGCAAGCGGGGACAGGGAAGCGAATACATTCAGTACTTC. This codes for CASKRGQGSEYIQYF.

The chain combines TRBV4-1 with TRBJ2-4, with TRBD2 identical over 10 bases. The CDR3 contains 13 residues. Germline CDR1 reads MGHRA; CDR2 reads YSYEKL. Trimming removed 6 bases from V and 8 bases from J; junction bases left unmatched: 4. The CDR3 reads CASRGTSEDIQYF. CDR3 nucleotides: TGCGCCAGCAGGGGGACTAGCGAAGACATTCAGTACTTC.

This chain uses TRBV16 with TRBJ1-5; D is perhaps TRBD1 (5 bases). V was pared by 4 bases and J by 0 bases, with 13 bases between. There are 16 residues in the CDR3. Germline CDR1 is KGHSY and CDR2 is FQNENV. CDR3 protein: CASSLRTPNSNQPQHF. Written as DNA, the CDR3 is TGTGCCAGCAGCCTAAGGACACCTAATAGCAATCAGCCCCAGCATTTT.

CDR3 protein: CASRRTSGLSYNEQFF. In DNA, the CDR3 is TGTGCCAGCAGACGGACTAGCGGGCTCTCCTACAATGAGCAGTTCTTC. The rearrangement joins TRBV7-6 to TRBJ2-1; 11 bases match TRBD2. This CDR3 has 16 amino acids. Losses at the gene ends were 6 bases for V and 0 bases for J; bases not matched to a gene: 4. From germline, CDR1 is SGHVS and CDR2 FNYEAQ.